The present entry profiles one T cell receptor (beta chain) with its context. How the authors handled the data: Estimates of nucleated cell counts were drawn from the amplification of reference gene primers. Here immunoSEQ multiplex PCR was the method, and the copy in TCRdb shows in-frame clones only, minus some. V, J and clone size reflect that table, while D and trimming were determined from the DNA. The sample shows approximately 240,000 clones, approximately 83% of them seen only once. Germline trimming cut 2 bases from V and 6 bases from J; bases unmatched to any gene: 14. The CDR3 has 18 amino acids. Germline V gene data show CDR1 as MGHRA and CDR2 as YSYEKL. The record originates from a study of blood T cell repertoires in COVID-19. At the level of the study: Acute-phase and convalescent COVID-19 samples originated in the United States, Italy and Spain.

The source material was peripheral blood. The V gene is TRBV4-1, the J gene TRBJ2-1; 9 nucleotides line up with TRBD2. This clonotype originated in a woman in her 30s who had recovered from COVID-19. CDR3 DNA sequence: TGCGCCAGCAGCCAAACCTTTCCCTGGACTAGCGAGGGCAATGAGCAGTTCTTC. Protein sequence: CASSQTFPWTSEGNEQFF.